This T cell receptor beta chain was documented in a study of cytomegalovirus exposure and HLA in healthy donors. The germline gives CDR1 LNHDA, CDR2 SQIVND (reference sequence). Trimming cost V 10 bases and J 0 bases, with 12 bases left between them. This CDR3 has 13 residues. This PCR relied on a set of 60 Vbeta primers and 13 Jbeta primers. The repertoire was sequenced with immunoSEQ multiplex PCR; TCRdb's copy has only in-frame clones and lacks some. This sample has approximately 290,000 clones, with about 80% found just once. This receptor was identified in a girl aged 2-10 years in good health and CMV-seronegative. Sequencing used PBMCs. The chain has TRBV19 and TRBJ1-1; possible D gene TRBD1, 5 bases. CDR3 nucleotide sequence: TGTGCCACCTCCGGACACCTGAACACTGAAGCTTTCTTT. Translated, it gives CATSGHLNTEAFF. The full variable domain, with the rest looked up from reference TRBV19 and TRBJ1-1, is DGGITQSPKYLFRKEGQNVTLSCEQNLNHDAMYWYRQDPGQGLRLIYYSQIVNDFQKGDIAEGYSVSREKKESFPLTVTSAQKNPTAFYLCATSGHLNTEAFFGQGTRLTVV.